A single sample is the source of the 3 T cell receptor beta chains below, sequenced in a study of T cell responses to AZD1222 COVID-19 vaccine. Profiling relied on immunoSEQ multiplex PCR, and the TCRdb table lists in-frame clones only, not all of them. This sample has 110,000 or so clones; 70% to 90% occur once, and the top ten carry about 6.5%. This material consisted of peripheral blood, taken 28 days after the second AZD1222 dose. The receptors were sampled from an adult who received the AZD1222 COVID-19 vaccine.

This chain joins TRBV28 and TRBJ2-2; D is undetermined. Germline V gives CDR1 MDHEN, CDR2 SYDVKM. V was pared by 2 bases and J by 6 bases, with 7 bases between. The CDR3 has 13 amino acids. The DNA for the CDR3 is TGTGCCAGCAGTTTAGCCCTCCCCGGGGAGCTGTTTTTT. Translation gives CASSLALPGELFF.

This clone was counted once. CDR3 DNA sequence: TGTGCCAGCAGCTCCGGGACGTCCGAGCAGTACTTC. As protein: CASSSGTSEQYF. This chain connects TRBV5-4 to TRBJ2-7; D might be TRBD1 or TRBD2, each matching 5 bases. The CDR3 spans 12 residues. The germline gives CDR1 SGHNT, CDR2 YYREEE (reference sequence). V was pared by 3 bases and J by 6 bases, with 10 bases between.

The rearrangement links TRBV7-9 to TRBJ1-4; D unresolved. The V and J ends lost 5 bases and 8 bases respectively, with 15 bases between them. CDR3 length: 14 amino acids. Germline-derived CDR1 and CDR2 are SEHNR and FQNEAQ (reference sequence). CDR3 bases: TGTGCCAGCAGCCCAGTTGGGTCTGGGGAAAAACTGTTTTTT. Translation gives CASSPVGSGEKLFF.